The 29 T cell receptor beta chains below come from one sample, sequenced in a study of T-cell memory formation after mild COVID-19. From the 5' RACE reads, TCRdb called clonotypes with MiXCR, one entry per CDR3 protein. The sample includes some 150,000 distinct CDR3 sequences, almost 25% of them seen just once. The sequenced material came from PBMCs or a T cell subset sorted from them (not recorded which). The receptors derive from an adult woman who had mild COVID-19 (a few samples of this study predate the infection). Cell type and time point are not known.

This clonotype appeared a few times. This sequence joins TRBV25-1 and TRBJ2-5, with no clear D. Per germline, CDR1 MGHDK and CDR2 SYGVNS. The CDR3 totals 13 residues. Trimming stripped 2 bases from V and 5 bases from J, with 9 bases between. The CDR3 DNA sequence: TGTGCCAGCAGTGAACAAGTGTGGGAGACCCAGTACTTC. This gives the protein CASSEQVWETQYF.

This clonotype was seen only a few times. The chain employs TRBV9 and TRBJ2-1; D possibly matches TRBD1 or TRBD2 (6 bases each). The germline CDR1 and CDR2 sequences are SGDLS and YYNGEE. The CDR3 is 15 amino acids. V lost 4 bases and J lost 5, with 16 bases in between. CDR3 residues: CASSPWGADNNEQFF. CDR3 coding DNA: TGTGCCAGCAGCCCATGGGGGGCGGACAACAATGAGCAGTTCTTC.

This clonotype was counted a few times. The chain joins TRBV29-1 to TRBJ2-1; D gene uncertain. CDR1 is SQVTM and CDR2 is ANQGSEA in the germline V gene. This CDR3 has 11 amino acids. With 7 bases removed from V and 8 bases from J, the gap between germline ends came to 12 bases. CDR3 amino acids: CSGTSNDEQFF. The DNA for the CDR3 is TGCAGCGGGACGAGCAATGATGAGCAGTTCTTC.

This clonotype has just one count. The chain joins TRBV9 to TRBJ2-3, with 10 bases that match TRBD2. The ends lost 4 bases at V and 0 bases at J; junction bases unmatched: 8. Per germline, CDR1 SGDLS and CDR2 YYNGEE. This CDR3 contains 17 residues. CDR3 loop: CASSRDTSGASTDTQYF. The DNA of the CDR3 is TGTGCCAGCAGCAGAGATACTAGCGGGGCTAGCACAGATACGCAGTATTTT.

This clonotype was detected a few times. This chain joins TRBV20-1 and TRBJ2-1; D assignment may be TRBD1 or TRBD2 (5 bases each). There are 11 residues in the CDR3. Per the germline V gene, CDR1 is DFQATT and CDR2 is SNEGSKA (reference sequence). The CDR3 protein is CGWDHYNEQFF. As DNA, the CDR3 is TGCGGGTGGGACCACTACAATGAGCAGTTCTTC.

This clonotype was counted only a few times. The chain employs TRBV4-2 and TRBJ2-3, with 9 bases aligning to TRBD1. With V trimmed by 4 bases and J by 1 base, 3 bases remained unmatched. This CDR3 is 15 amino acids long. CDR1 is LGHNA, CDR2 YNFKEQ, per germline. The CDR3 coding sequence is TGTGCCAGCAGCCTGGACAGGGGACGCACAGATACGCAGTATTTT. Translating gives CASSLDRGRTDTQYF.

The rearrangement links TRBV7-9 to TRBJ2-1; TRBD2 matches 8 bases. CDR1 and CDR2 (germline): SEHNR, FQNEAQ (reference sequence). V trimming: 5 bases; J trimming: 3 bases; junction bases outside the gene matches: 9. The CDR3 covers 16 residues. The CDR3 region is CASSPGPSGSYNEQFF. Here the CDR3 DNA reads TGTGCCAGCAGCCCGGGGCCCAGCGGGAGCTACAATGAGCAGTTCTTC.

This chain links TRBV4-3 with TRBJ2-7; tentative D call: TRBD1 (5 bases). CDR1 LGHNA and CDR2 YSLEER come from the germline V gene. The CDR3 extends over 13 amino acids. Trimming removed 4 bases at V and 5 bases at J, with 12 bases between. CDR3 DNA: TGCGCCAGCAGCCGAGACAGTTGGAACGAGCAGTACTTC. Translated: CASSRDSWNEQYF.

This clonotype was counted only a few times. The V and J genes are TRBV12-3 or TRBV12-4 and TRBJ1-2; weak D call: TRBD1 (5 bases). Trimming took off 6 bases at V and 8 bases at J, with 16 bases between the two ends. This CDR3 spans 13 amino acids. The CDR3 loop reads CASRPGPESGYTF. The CDR3 nucleotides are TGTGCCAGCAGACCGGGGCCAGAGTCGGGCTACACCTTC.

CDR3 sequence (DNA): TGCAGCGTTGATGGGGGCAGCGACGAAAAACTGTTTTTT. Amino acid sequence: CSVDGGSDEKLFF. V and J are TRBV29-1 and TRBJ1-4; tentatively, D is TRBD1 (6 bases). V lost 3 bases to trimming and J lost 8 bases, with 13 bases between them. The CDR3 extends over 13 amino acids. CDR1 is SQVTM and CDR2 is ANQGSEA in the germline V gene.

The CDR3 spells CASSPRGSQEKLFF. CDR3 DNA: TGTGCCAGCAGCCCGAGGGGATCCCAGGAAAAACTGTTTTTT. The chain is built from TRBV13 and TRBJ1-4; D may be TRBD1 (5 bases). The length of the CDR3 is 14 residues. CDR1 is PRHDT and CDR2 is FYEKMQ in the germline V gene (reference sequence). V lost 5 bases to trimming and J lost 8 bases, with 15 bases between them.

This clonotype was seen only a few times. The V gene is TRBV6-2 or TRBV6-3, the J gene TRBJ2-2; TRBD2 matches 10 bases. Trimming cost V 6 bases and J 5 bases; bases outside gene matches: 12. Germline V gene data show CDR1 as MNHEY and CDR2 as SVGEGT. The CDR3 sequence is 17 residues long. The CDR3 nucleotides read TGTGCCAGCAGCCTAGAATTAGCGGGAGGCGAAACCGGGGAGCTGTTTTTT. Translating it yields CASSLELAGGETGELFF.

The chain employs TRBV20-1 and TRBJ2-3; D might be TRBD1 (5 bases). From germline, CDR1 is DFQATT and CDR2 SNEGSKA (reference sequence). V lost 6 bases and J 4 bases, leaving 14 bases between the germline ends. CDR3 length equals 13 residues. CDR3 sequence reads: CSATSVGPDTQYF. CDR3 DNA sequence: TGCAGTGCCACGTCGGTGGGGCCAGATACGCAGTATTTT.

V and J are TRBV28 and TRBJ2-5, with 13 positions matching TRBD2. Germline loops: CDR1 MDHEN, CDR2 SYDVKM. The CDR3 contains 19 residues. J gave up 2 bases and V 6 bases, and 15 bases lay outside the gene matches. The CDR3 bases are TGTGCCAGCAGGGGGGGGACTAGCGGGATCCTCGCGAGTCAAGAGACCCAGTACTTC. Encoded protein: CASRGGTSGILASQETQYF.

The CDR3 DNA sequence: TGCGCCAGCGGGGCTAGCGGGGGTTTCGAGACCCAGTACTTC. Amino acid sequence: CASGASGGFETQYF. The chain has TRBV4-1 and TRBJ2-5, with TRBD2 matching 10 bases. V dropped 8 bases and J dropped 5; count of bases not matched to a gene: 8. Germline CDR1 reads MGHRA; CDR2 reads YSYEKL. This CDR3 has 14 residues.

This clonotype was observed a handful of times. The genes are TRBV7-8 and TRBJ2-7; 12 nucleotides line up with TRBD2. The CDR3 runs to 19 residues. V gave up 5 bases and J gave up 2 bases; unmatched junction bases: 16. From germline, CDR1 is SGHVS and CDR2 FQNEAQ. The CDR3, as DNA: TGTGCCAGCAGCCGTCCGGGGACTAGCGGGCCGGAAACCACCTACGAGCAGTACTTC. Translation: CASSRPGTSGPETTYEQYF. Based on the CDR3 plus reference TRBV7-8 and TRBJ2-7, the full variable domain is GAGVSQSPRYKVAKRGQDVALRCDPISGHVSLFWYQQALGQGPEFLTYFQNEAQLDKSGLPSDRFFAERPEGSVSTLKIQRTQQEDSAVYLCASSRPGTSGPETTYEQYFGPGTRLTVT.

The chain uses TRBV4-2 and TRBJ2-3; TRBD2 might be the D (5 bases). The CDR3 has 15 residues. From germline, CDR1 is LGHNA and CDR2 YNFKEQ. V lost 0 bases and J 2 bases, leaving 9 bases between the germline ends. As DNA, the CDR3 is TGTGCCAGCAGCCAAGATGGAGGCGACACAGATACGCAGTATTTT. This gives the protein CASSQDGGDTDTQYF.

This clonotype was detected only a few times. The chain's CDR3 is CASSLSGWVDEQYF. CDR3 nucleotides: TGCGCCAGCAGCTTGTCAGGGTGGGTCGACGAGCAGTACTTC. The chain has TRBV5-1 and TRBJ2-7; D possibly corresponds to TRBD1 (5 bases). Germline V gene sequence: CDR1 SGHRS, CDR2 YFSETQ. The CDR3 has 14 residues. V was pared by 1 base and J by 5 bases, with 13 bases between.

This chain uses TRBV15 with TRBJ2-3, with 7 nucleotides matching TRBD1. The junction had 3 bases not matched to a gene; V was cut back by 1 base and J by 2 bases. The CDR3 spans 15 residues. In germline, CDR1 is LNHNV, CDR2 YYDKDF (reference sequence). DNA of the CDR3: TGTGCCACCAGCAGAGTTGGGACAGACACAGATACGCAGTATTTT. Translating gives CATSRVGTDTDTQYF.

The CDR3 region is CASSAAGISVNEQFF. The CDR3 coding sequence is TGTGCCAGCAGCGCGGCCGGGATTTCGGTCAATGAGCAGTTCTTC. The chain is built from TRBV9 and TRBJ2-1; weak D call: TRBD2 (5 bases). Germline CDR1 reads SGDLS; CDR2 reads YYNGEE. Trimming removed 3 bases from V and 6 bases from J, with 16 bases in between. This CDR3 has 15 residues.

The chain is built from TRBV25-1 and TRBJ2-5; TRBD1 matches 7 bases. After removal of 5 bases from V and 2 bases from J, the junction contained 8 bases not matched to a gene. CDR1 is MGHDK, CDR2 SYGVNS, per germline. The CDR3 has 15 residues. The CDR3 DNA follows: TGTGCCAGCAGTCCCCAGGACAGGAGACAAGAGACCCAGTACTTC. Amino acids: CASSPQDRRQETQYF.

This clonotype showed up just a few times. The V call is TRBV12-3 or TRBV12-4, the J call TRBJ2-3; D not certain. The V gene lost 6 bases and the J gene lost 3 bases, with 10 bases spanning the gap. This CDR3 has 13 residues. This CDR3 is CASRRDGTDTQYF. For the CDR3, the DNA is TGTGCCAGCAGACGCGACGGGACAGATACGCAGTATTTT.

The chain links TRBV12-3 or TRBV12-4 to TRBJ2-1; TRBD1 might be the D (6 bases). CDR3 size: 14 residues. Trimming shortened V by 6 bases and J by 3 bases, and 12 bases separated the two germline ends. CDR3 loop: CASSPRDNYNEQFF. CDR3 DNA: TGTGCCAGCAGCCCCCGGGACAACTACAATGAGCAGTTCTTC.

This clonotype was seen more than once but under ten times. The chain carries TRBV24-1 and TRBJ1-1, with a tentative D call TRBD1 (5 bases). The germline V gene has CDR1 KGHDR and CDR2 SFDVKD. The CDR3 sequence is 13 residues long. The V and J ends lost 7 bases and 5 bases respectively, with 13 bases between them. CDR3 nucleotides: TGTGCCACCAGCGGAGGGGTCGGAACTGAAGCTTTCTTT. It translates to CATSGGVGTEAFF.

This sequence joins TRBV19 and TRBJ2-1; no clear D gene. CDR1 is LNHDA, CDR2 SQIVND, per germline (reference sequence). This CDR3 region has 13 residues. The V gene lost 1 base and the J gene lost 5 bases, with 6 bases spanning the gap. DNA for the CDR3: TGTGCCAGTAGTATAGTGGTGGACAATGAGCAGTTCTTC. Amino acids: CASSIVVDNEQFF.

This rearrangement joins TRBV20-1 to TRBJ1-4; 7 bases agree with TRBD1. The CDR3 runs to 13 residues. V was clipped by 6 bases and J by 7 bases; unmatched bases: 8. The germline CDR1 and CDR2 sequences are DFQATT and SNEGSKA (reference sequence). The CDR3 reads CSASGTEGEKLFF. For the CDR3, the DNA is TGCAGTGCGTCCGGGACAGAGGGTGAAAAACTGTTTTTT.

The chain combines TRBV5-6 with TRBJ2-1, with 9 bases lining up with TRBD1. After removal of 4 bases from V and 7 bases from J, the junction contained 15 bases not matched to a gene. The CDR3 has 17 residues. Germline CDR1 is SGHDT and CDR2 is YYEEEE. CDR3 region: CASSQNVGTGLGNEQFF. The DNA of the CDR3 is TGTGCCAGCAGCCAAAACGTCGGGACAGGGCTTGGGAATGAGCAGTTCTTC.

This clonotype was observed a handful of times. This chain connects TRBV9 to TRBJ2-3; the D call may be TRBD1 or TRBD2 (5 bases each). This CDR3 contains 13 residues. From germline, CDR1 is SGDLS and CDR2 YYNGEE. V lost 0 bases and J 6 bases, leaving 8 bases between the germline ends. CDR3 sequence: CASSVGDGDTQYF. In DNA, the CDR3 is TGTGCCAGCAGCGTAGGGGACGGGGATACGCAGTATTTT.

There are a few counts of this clonotype. The V gene is TRBV7-2, the J gene TRBJ2-5; D is unresolved. In germline, CDR1 is SGHTA, CDR2 FQGNSA. This CDR3 has 14 residues. V was cut by 2 bases and J by 2 bases, with 9 bases left in between. In DNA, the CDR3 is TGTGCCAGCAGCTTAAGCTTGAAGCAAGAGACCCAGTACTTC. Translation gives CASSLSLKQETQYF.